This TCR beta chain was identified in a study of T cells in tuberculosis. Study information: Sequenced TCRs come from CD1B-GMM tetramer-binding T cells.

CDR3 length: 15 residues. Germline V lookup: CDR1 MNHNY, CDR2 SVGAGI (reference sequence). V shed 4 bases and J 4 bases; nucleotides not matched to a gene: 6. Libraries were prepared by immunoSEQ multiplex PCR; TCRdb keeps only in-frame clonotypes and omits some of them. The sample lists fewer than 40,000 clones, around 88% occurring once. A word on this clone: What it recognizes is unknown.

Study results and limitations: Cases with active tuberculosis were adults, while controls were adolescents. Active tuberculosis TCR-alpha repertoires lay closer to GMM-specific TCRs than IGRA-negative controls, suggesting clonal expansion. Smaller alpha distances in active tuberculosis partly reflected shorter CDR3-alpha lengths.

Time point meaning: new active TB diagnosis, blood taken before or within 7 days of starting treatment. This specimen was PBMCs, taken at tuberculosis diagnosis. This sequence originates from an adult with tuberculosis. V gene TRBV6-6 combines with J gene TRBJ2-7; 11 bases are shared with TRBD2. The CDR3 DNA is TGTGCCAGCAGTTCCGCCGGGACTAGCGGTTACGAGCAGTACTTC. Its protein product is CASSSAGTSGYEQYF.